One sample yielded the 30 T cell receptor beta chains listed below, sequenced in a study of monozygotic twins with inflammatory bowel disease. TCRdb reprocessed the 5' RACE reads, keeping one entry per CDR3 protein, no DNA. The sample totals some 150,000 distinct CDR3 sequences. Sample: blood. These receptors were taken from a human donor with ulcerative colitis or Crohn's disease, or a healthy co-twin of an affected twin (not recorded which).

V is TRBV5-4 and J is TRBJ1-5; TCRdb's assignment of TRBD1 cannot be checked, as there is no DNA. This CDR3 region has 18 residues. Germline V gene sequence: CDR1 SGHNT, CDR2 YYREEE (reference sequence). The chain's CDR3 is CARIEGTGGKYSNQPQHF.

The chain employs TRBV3-1 and TRBJ1-4; TCRdb calls TRBD1, which cannot be checked without DNA. The germline V gene encodes CDR1 LGHDT and CDR2 YNNKEL (reference sequence). The CDR3 totals 15 residues. CDR3 loop: CASSQVQGAIEKLFF.

V gene TRBV29-1 combines with J gene TRBJ2-7. CDR1 SQVTM and CDR2 ANQGSEA come from the germline V gene. The CDR3 has 13 residues. The CDR3 reads CSVEIDSAYEQYF.

This sequence joins TRBV18 and TRBJ2-2; TCRdb returns TRBD2, unconfirmable since there is no DNA. The CDR3 loop spans 19 amino acids. Germline CDR1 and CDR2: KGHSH and LQKENI. The CDR3 region is CASSPEAGEIKVDTGELFF. Based on the CDR3 plus reference TRBV18 and TRBJ2-2, the full variable domain is NAGVMQNPRHLVRRRGQEARLRCSPMKGHSHVYWYRQLPEEGLKFMVYLQKENIIDESGMPKERFSAEFPKEGPSILRIQQVVRGDSAAYFCASSPEAGEIKVDTGELFFGEGSRLTVL.

The genes are TRBV5-1 and TRBJ1-1; TCRdb indicates TRBD1, and absent DNA this call remains unverified. The germline gives CDR1 SGHRS, CDR2 YFSETQ. The CDR3 contains 14 residues. The CDR3 loop reads CASSLQGAATEAFF.

The gene calls are TRBV29-1 and TRBJ1-3; the TCRdb D gene call, TRBD1, has no DNA to confirm it. Germline lookup yields CDR1 SQVTM and CDR2 ANQGSEA. This CDR3 has 15 amino acids. The CDR3 is CSVERGRSSGNTIYF.

The chain employs TRBV5-5 and TRBJ2-5; without DNA, the TCRdb call of TRBD2 cannot be checked. Germline CDR1 is SGHKS and CDR2 is YYEKEE (reference sequence). The CDR3 consists of 14 residues. CDR3 loop: CASSSGTSLETQYF.

The chain is built from TRBV5-6 and TRBJ1-5. CDR3 size: 12 residues. Germline CDR1 is SGHDT and CDR2 is YYEEEE. Here the CDR3 reads CASSAGNQPQHF.

The chain joins TRBV28 to TRBJ2-2. CDR1 is MDHEN, CDR2 SYDVKM, per germline. CDR3 size: 15 residues. CDR3 amino acids: CASSRRNLNTGELFF. Filled out from reference TRBV28 and TRBJ2-2, the complete variable domain reads DVKVTQSSRYLVKRTGEKVFLECVQDMDHENMFWYRQDPGLGLRLIYFSYDVKMKEKGDIPEGYSVSREKKERFSLILESASTNQTSMYLCASSRRNLNTGELFFGEGSRLTVL.

This sequence joins TRBV30 and TRBJ2-2; lacking DNA, the TRBD1 call made by TCRdb goes unchecked. Germline V gene lookup returns CDR1 GTSNPN and CDR2 SVGIG (reference sequence). The CDR3 loop spans 17 amino acids. CDR3 sequence reads: CASTTGGQSTNTGELFF.

The CDR3 here is CASSAETGSGYTF. V is TRBV9 and J is TRBJ1-2; the TCRdb call, TRBD1, lacks DNA for checking. The germline CDR1 and CDR2 sequences are SGDLS and YYNGEE. The CDR3 runs 13 residues.

V is TRBV7-3 and J is TRBJ2-5; TCRdb indicates TRBD2, and absent DNA this call remains unverified. This CDR3 region has 15 residues. Germline V lookup: CDR1 SGHTA, CDR2 FQGTGA. The CDR3 here is CASSLAGTSVETQYF.

The rearrangement joins TRBV20-1 to TRBJ2-5; TCRdb names TRBD1, which stays unverified in the absence of DNA. This CDR3 is built from 15 residues. Germline V lookup: CDR1 DFQATT, CDR2 SNEGSKA (reference sequence). CDR3: CSARDEEALQETQYF.

V usage is TRBV7-9 and J usage is TRBJ1-2; TCRdb's D call, TRBD1, is unchecked because there is no DNA. Germline V gene sequence: CDR1 SEHNR, CDR2 FQNEAQ (reference sequence). The CDR3 runs 16 residues. CDR3 region: CASSQVGTVALYGYTF.

This chain joins TRBV25-1 and TRBJ2-5. Germline values: CDR1 MGHDK, CDR2 SYGVNS. CDR3 length: 14 residues. This chain's CDR3 is CASSEFRSQETQYF.

The chain recombines TRBV4-3 with TRBJ2-3; TCRdb proposes TRBD1, but this gene call is untestable without DNA. The CDR3 spans 15 residues. Looked up from germline, CDR1 is LGHNA and CDR2 is YSLEER. CDR3: CASSQVPLKMDTQYF.

This chain joins TRBV11-1 and TRBJ2-7; without DNA, the TCRdb call of TRBD1 cannot be checked. This CDR3 has 15 amino acids. Germline loops: CDR1 SGHAT, CDR2 FQDESV (reference sequence). The CDR3 loop reads CASSFRTGITYEQYF.

V gene TRBV5-1 combines with J gene TRBJ2-1; the D call from TCRdb, TRBD1, cannot be confirmed without DNA. The CDR3 spans 15 residues. Germline V lookup: CDR1 SGHRS, CDR2 YFSETQ. CDR3 sequence: CASSLVQGARNEQFF. The full variable domain, its missing parts supplied by reference TRBV5-1 and TRBJ2-1, is KAGVTQTPRYLIKTRGQQVTLSCSPISGHRSVSWYQQTPGQGLQFLFEYFSETQRNKGNFPGRFSGRQFSNSRSEMNVSTLELGDSALYLCASSLVQGARNEQFFGPGTRLTVL.

This sequence joins TRBV3-1 and TRBJ2-4. Per the germline V gene, CDR1 is LGHDT and CDR2 is YNNKEL (reference sequence). CDR3 length: 12 amino acids. The CDR3 here is CASSQLTDIQYF.

The chain is built from TRBV5-6 and TRBJ1-2; with no DNA, the TCRdb D assignment of TRBD1 cannot be verified. Germline V gene sequence: CDR1 SGHDT, CDR2 YYEEEE. The CDR3 is 15 residues long. CDR3 amino acids: CASSGPPTGIHGYTF.

V usage is TRBV24-1 and J usage is TRBJ2-3; the TRBD2 assignment by TCRdb is unverifiable without DNA. The CDR3 covers 16 residues. Germline V gene lookup returns CDR1 KGHDR and CDR2 SFDVKD. The CDR3: CATSATSGRSTDTQYF.

V gene TRBV29-1 combines with J gene TRBJ2-5. This CDR3 is built from 13 residues. Per the germline V gene, CDR1 is SQVTM and CDR2 is ANQGSEA. This CDR3 reads CSVQDLFQETQYF.

The rearrangement joins TRBV7-2 to TRBJ1-2; the TRBD1 assignment by TCRdb is unverifiable without DNA. CDR1 is SGHTA, CDR2 FQGNSA, per germline. The CDR3 sequence is 14 residues long. The CDR3 sequence: CASSLADRDYGYTF.

The gene calls are TRBV3-1 and TRBJ2-1; the TRBD2 assignment by TCRdb is unverifiable without DNA. Germline loops: CDR1 LGHDT, CDR2 YNNKEL (reference sequence). The CDR3 is 17 residues long. CDR3: CASSQGGIAGAYNEQFF.

This CDR3 reads CASRHLAGGTHEQFF. The genes are TRBV6-1 and TRBJ2-1; there is no DNA to check the TCRdb D call of TRBD2. The CDR3 has 15 amino acids. The germline V gene encodes CDR1 MNHNS and CDR2 SASEGT.

V is TRBV5-6 and J is TRBJ2-5. Germline-derived CDR1 and CDR2 are SGHDT and YYEEEE. The CDR3 consists of 13 residues. The CDR3 loop reads CASSRLGQETQYF.

The J gene is TRBJ1-4, the V gene TRBV5-4; the D call of TRBD1 rests on TCRdb alone, since no DNA is present to check it. Germline V lookup: CDR1 SGHNT, CDR2 YYREEE (reference sequence). The CDR3 is 15 amino acids. This CDR3 is CASSLDTGANEKLFF.

The CDR3 here is CASSQDLGTEAFF. The chain is built from TRBV4-3 and TRBJ1-1. The CDR3 is made up of 13 amino acids. Germline V gene lookup returns CDR1 LGHNA and CDR2 YSLEER.

The chain has TRBV5-1 and TRBJ1-1; TCRdb's D call of TRBD1 is untestable without DNA. Germline CDR1 reads SGHRS; CDR2 reads YFSETQ. The CDR3 has 14 residues. CDR3 in amino acids: CASSNTGAYTEAFF.

Measured by frequency, this clonotype is large. The chain has TRBV20-1 and TRBJ1-3. The CDR3 loop spans 17 amino acids. Per germline, CDR1 DFQATT and CDR2 SNEGSKA (reference sequence). The CDR3 reads CSARRREAGLSGNTIYF.